What follows is one TCR beta chain and its context. The antigen remains undetermined. Negatively enriched CD4+ T cells were divided by CD45RA into naive and memory. TCRdb keeps only in-frame clones here, not all; method: immunoSEQ multiplex PCR. The data hold hundreds of thousands of clones, with 74% observed a single time. This sample is part of a study of shared clonotypes between healthy human individuals. General study points: Rarefaction exposed incomplete sorted-subset sequencing despite large depth. Enrolling few donors narrowed the genetic and exposure-history diversity that was represented. It was anticipated that sequencing depth would influence how many clonotypes donors shared.

Germline V lookup: CDR1 SNHLY, CDR2 FYNNEI. This CDR3 region has 15 residues. The V gene lost 7 bases and the J gene lost 6 bases, with 18 bases spanning the gap. The sequence was obtained from a woman under 40 in good health. V usage is TRBV2 and J usage is TRBJ1-4, with D maybe TRBD1 (5 bases). Sequencing was carried out using memory CD4+ T cells sorted from blood. Subset reported: CD45RA-negative fraction. In DNA, the CDR3 is TGTGCCAGCACCTTGACAGAACGAGTGGATGAAAAACTGTTTTTT. Its protein product is CASTLTERVDEKLFF.